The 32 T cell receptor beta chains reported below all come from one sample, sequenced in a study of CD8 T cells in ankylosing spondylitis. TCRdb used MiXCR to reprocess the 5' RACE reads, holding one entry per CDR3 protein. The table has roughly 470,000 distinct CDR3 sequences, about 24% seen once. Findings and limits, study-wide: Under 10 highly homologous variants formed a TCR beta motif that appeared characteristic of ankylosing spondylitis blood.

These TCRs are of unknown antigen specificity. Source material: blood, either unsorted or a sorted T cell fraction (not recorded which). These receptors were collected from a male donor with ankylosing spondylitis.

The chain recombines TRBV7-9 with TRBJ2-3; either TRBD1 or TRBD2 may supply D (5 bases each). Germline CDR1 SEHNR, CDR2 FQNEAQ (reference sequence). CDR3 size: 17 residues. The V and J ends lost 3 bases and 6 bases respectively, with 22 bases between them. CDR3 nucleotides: TGTGCCAGCAGCTTGGTCTCCGGGACGCTTAAGGGGGATACGCAGTATTTT. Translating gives CASSLVSGTLKGDTQYF.

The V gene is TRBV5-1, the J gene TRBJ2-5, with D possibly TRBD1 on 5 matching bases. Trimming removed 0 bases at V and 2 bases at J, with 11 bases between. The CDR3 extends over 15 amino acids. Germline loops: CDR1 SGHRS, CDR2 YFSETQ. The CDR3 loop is CASSLVGAGQETQYF. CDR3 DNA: TGCGCCAGCAGCTTGGTTGGGGCTGGACAAGAGACCCAGTACTTC.

The CDR3 protein is CASSQGPSGLYNEQFF. Here the CDR3 DNA reads TGTGCCAGCAGCCAAGGTCCTAGCGGGCTATACAATGAGCAGTTCTTC. This rearrangement joins TRBV3-1 to TRBJ2-1; 8 bases agree with TRBD2. The germline V gene encodes CDR1 LGHDT and CDR2 YNNKEL (reference sequence). With V trimmed by 1 base and J by 4 bases, 6 bases remained unmatched. The CDR3 spans 16 residues.

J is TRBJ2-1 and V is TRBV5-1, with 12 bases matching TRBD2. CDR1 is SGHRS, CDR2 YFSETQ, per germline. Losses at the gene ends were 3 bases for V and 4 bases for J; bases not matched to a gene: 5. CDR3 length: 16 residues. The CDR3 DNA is TGCGCCAGCAGCTATTCCGGGACTAGCGGGTACAATGAGCAGTTCTTC. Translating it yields CASSYSGTSGYNEQFF.

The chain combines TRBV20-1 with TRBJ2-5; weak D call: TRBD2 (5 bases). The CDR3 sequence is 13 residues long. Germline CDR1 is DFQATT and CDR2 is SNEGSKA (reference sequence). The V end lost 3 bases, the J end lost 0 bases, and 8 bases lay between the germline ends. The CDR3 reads CSASSGYQETQYF. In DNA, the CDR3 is TGCAGTGCTAGTTCGGGGTACCAAGAGACCCAGTACTTC.

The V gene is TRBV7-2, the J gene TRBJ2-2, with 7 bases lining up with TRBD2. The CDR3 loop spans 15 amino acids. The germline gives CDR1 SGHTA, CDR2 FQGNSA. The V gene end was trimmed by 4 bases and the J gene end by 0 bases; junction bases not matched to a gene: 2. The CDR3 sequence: CASSSGLANTGELFF. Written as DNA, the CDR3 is TGTGCCAGCAGCTCCGGACTAGCGAACACCGGGGAGCTGTTTTTT.

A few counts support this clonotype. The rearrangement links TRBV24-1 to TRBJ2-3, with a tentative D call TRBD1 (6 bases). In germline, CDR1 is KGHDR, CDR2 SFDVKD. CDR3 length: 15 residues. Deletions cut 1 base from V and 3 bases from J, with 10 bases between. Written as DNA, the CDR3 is TGTGCCACCAGTGATTTCGCAGGGGCGACAGATACGCAGTATTTT. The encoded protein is CATSDFAGATDTQYF.

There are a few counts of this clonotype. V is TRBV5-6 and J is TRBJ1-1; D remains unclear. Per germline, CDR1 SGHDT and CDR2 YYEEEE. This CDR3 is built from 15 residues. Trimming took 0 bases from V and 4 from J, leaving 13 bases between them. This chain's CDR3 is CASSLVDRSGTEAFF. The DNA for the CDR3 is TGTGCCAGCAGCTTGGTCGATCGGTCCGGCACTGAAGCTTTCTTT. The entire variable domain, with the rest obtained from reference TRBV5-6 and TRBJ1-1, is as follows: DAGVTQSPTHLIKTRGQQVTLRCSPKSGHDTVSWYQQALGQGPQFIFQYYEEEERQRGNFPDRFSGHQFPNYSSELNVNALLLGDSALYLCASSLVDRSGTEAFFGQGTRLTVV.

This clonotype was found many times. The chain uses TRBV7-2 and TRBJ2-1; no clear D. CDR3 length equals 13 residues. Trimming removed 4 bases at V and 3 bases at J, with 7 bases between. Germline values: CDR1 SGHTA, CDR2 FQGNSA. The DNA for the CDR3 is TGTGCCAGCAGCTCGGACCGCTACAATGAGCAGTTCTTC. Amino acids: CASSSDRYNEQFF.

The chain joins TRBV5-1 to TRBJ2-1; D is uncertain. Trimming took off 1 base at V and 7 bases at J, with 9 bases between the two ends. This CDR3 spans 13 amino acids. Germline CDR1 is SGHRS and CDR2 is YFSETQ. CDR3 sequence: CASSLTPSNEQFF. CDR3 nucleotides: TGCGCCAGCAGCTTGACACCCTCAAATGAGCAGTTCTTC.

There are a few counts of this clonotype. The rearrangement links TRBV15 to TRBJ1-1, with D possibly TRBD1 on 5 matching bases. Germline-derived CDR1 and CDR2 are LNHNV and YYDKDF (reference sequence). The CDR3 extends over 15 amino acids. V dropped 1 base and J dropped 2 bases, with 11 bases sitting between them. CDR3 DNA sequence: TGTGCCACCAGCAGAGCAAGAGGGGAAAACACTGAAGCTTTCTTT. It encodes CATSRARGENTEAFF.

This CDR3 reads CASTRQDNYGYTF. CDR3 nucleotide sequence: TGTGCCAGCACCAGACAGGACAACTATGGCTACACCTTC. The chain employs TRBV12-3 or TRBV12-4 and TRBJ1-2; D may be TRBD1 (6 bases). V was shortened by 7 bases and J by 2 bases, with 11 bases between the two germline ends. This CDR3 has 13 amino acids.

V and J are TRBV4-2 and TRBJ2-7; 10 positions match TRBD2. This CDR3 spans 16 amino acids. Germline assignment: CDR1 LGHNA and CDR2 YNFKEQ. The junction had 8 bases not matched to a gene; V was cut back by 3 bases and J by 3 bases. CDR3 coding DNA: TGTGCCAGCAGCCAGGACCTGGGGACTAGCGTCTACGAGCAGTACTTC. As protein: CASSQDLGTSVYEQYF.

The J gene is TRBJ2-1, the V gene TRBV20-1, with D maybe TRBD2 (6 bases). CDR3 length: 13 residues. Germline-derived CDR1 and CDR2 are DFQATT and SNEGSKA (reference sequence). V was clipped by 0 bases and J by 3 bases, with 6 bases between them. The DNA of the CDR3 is TGCAGTGCTAGAGAGGACTACTACAATGAGCAGTTCTTC. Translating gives CSAREDYYNEQFF.

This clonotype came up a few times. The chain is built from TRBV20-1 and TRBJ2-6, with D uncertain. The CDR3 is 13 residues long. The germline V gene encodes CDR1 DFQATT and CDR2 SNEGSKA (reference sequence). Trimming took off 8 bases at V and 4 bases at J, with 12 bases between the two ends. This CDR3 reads CSSIAAGANVLTF. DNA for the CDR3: TGCAGTTCCATAGCTGCCGGGGCCAACGTCCTGACTTTC.

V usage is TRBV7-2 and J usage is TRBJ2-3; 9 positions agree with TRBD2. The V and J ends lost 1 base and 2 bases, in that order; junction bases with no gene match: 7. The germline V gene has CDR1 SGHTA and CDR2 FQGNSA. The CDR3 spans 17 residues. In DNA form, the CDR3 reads TGTGCCAGCAGCTTAGTTCGTCTAGCGGGGTACACAGATACGCAGTATTTT. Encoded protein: CASSLVRLAGYTDTQYF.

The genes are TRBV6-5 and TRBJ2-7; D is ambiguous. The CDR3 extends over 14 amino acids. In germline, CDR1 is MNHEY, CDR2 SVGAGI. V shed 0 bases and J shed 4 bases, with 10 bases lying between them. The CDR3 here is CASSYSLDSYEQYF. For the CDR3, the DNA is TGTGCCAGCAGTTACTCGCTAGATAGTTACGAGCAGTACTTC.

CDR3 loop: CASRPQGPNTEAFF. The CDR3 DNA reads TGTGCCAGCAGGCCACAGGGACCGAACACTGAAGCTTTCTTT. V is TRBV6-1 and J is TRBJ1-1; D is possibly TRBD1 (6 bases). Trimming left V 6 bases short and J 1 base short, with 12 bases between. CDR3 length: 14 amino acids. The V gene's germline CDR1 is MNHNS and CDR2 SASEGT.

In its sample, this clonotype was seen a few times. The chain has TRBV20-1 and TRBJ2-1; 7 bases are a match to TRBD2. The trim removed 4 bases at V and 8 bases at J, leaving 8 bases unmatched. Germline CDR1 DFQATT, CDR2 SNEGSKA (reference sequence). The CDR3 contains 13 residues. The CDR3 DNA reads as TGCAGTGCTATTGGGAGGGCCCTCGATGAGCAGTTCTTC. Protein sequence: CSAIGRALDEQFF.

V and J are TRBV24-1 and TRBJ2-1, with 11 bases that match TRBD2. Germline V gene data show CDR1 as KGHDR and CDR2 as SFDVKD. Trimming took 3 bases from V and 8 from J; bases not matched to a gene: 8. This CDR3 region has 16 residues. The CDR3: CATSDPTSGTLDEQFF. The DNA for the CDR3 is TGTGCCACCAGTGATCCGACTAGCGGGACGTTGGATGAGCAGTTCTTC.

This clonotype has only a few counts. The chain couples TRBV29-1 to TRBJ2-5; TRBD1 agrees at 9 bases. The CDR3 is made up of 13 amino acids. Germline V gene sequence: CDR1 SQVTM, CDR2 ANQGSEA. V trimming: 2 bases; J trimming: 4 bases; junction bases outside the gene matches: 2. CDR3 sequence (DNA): TGCAGCGTTGAAAGGACAGGGGTAGAGACCCAGTACTTC. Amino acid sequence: CSVERTGVETQYF.

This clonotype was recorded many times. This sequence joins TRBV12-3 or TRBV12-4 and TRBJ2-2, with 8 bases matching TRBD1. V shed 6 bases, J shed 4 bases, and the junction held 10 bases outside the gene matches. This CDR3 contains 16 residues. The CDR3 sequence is CASRSQTGGRTGELFF. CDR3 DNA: TGTGCCAGCAGATCGCAAACAGGGGGTCGCACCGGGGAGCTGTTTTTT.

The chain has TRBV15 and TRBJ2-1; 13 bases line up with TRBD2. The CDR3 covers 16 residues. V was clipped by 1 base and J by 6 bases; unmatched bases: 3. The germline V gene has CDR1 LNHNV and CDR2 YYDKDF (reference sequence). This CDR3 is CATSRATSGRANEQFF. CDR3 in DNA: TGTGCCACCAGCAGAGCTACTAGCGGGAGGGCCAATGAGCAGTTCTTC. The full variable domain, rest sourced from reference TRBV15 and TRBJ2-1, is DAMVIQNPRYQVTQFGKPVTLSCSQTLNHNVMYWYQQKSSQAPKLLFHYYDKDFNNEADTPDNFQSRRPNTSFCFLDIRSPGLGDTAMYLCATSRATSGRANEQFFGPGTRLTVL.

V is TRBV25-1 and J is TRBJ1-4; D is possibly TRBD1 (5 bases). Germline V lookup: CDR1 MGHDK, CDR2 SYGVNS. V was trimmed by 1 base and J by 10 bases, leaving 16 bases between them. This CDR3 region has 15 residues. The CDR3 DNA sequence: TGTGCCAGCAGTGAATCCTTTGGGACCCAAGGAAAACTGTTTTTT. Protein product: CASSESFGTQGKLFF.

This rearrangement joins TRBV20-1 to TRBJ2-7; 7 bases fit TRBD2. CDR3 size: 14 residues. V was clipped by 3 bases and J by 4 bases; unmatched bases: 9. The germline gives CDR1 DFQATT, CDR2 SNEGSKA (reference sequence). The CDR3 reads CSARTSRGVYEQYF. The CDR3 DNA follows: TGCAGTGCTAGGACCTCCCGGGGGGTATACGAGCAGTACTTC.

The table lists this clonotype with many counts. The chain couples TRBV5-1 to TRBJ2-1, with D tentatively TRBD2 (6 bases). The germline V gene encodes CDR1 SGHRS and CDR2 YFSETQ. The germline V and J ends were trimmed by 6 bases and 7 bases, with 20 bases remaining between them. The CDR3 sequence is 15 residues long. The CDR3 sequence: CASTWGDLRVNEQFF. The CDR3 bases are TGCGCCAGCACCTGGGGGGATCTTAGGGTAAATGAGCAGTTCTTC.

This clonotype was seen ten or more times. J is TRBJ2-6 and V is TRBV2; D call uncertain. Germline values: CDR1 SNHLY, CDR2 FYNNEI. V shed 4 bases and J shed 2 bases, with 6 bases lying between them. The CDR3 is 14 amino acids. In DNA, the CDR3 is TGTGCCAGCAGTGTACTCACTGGGGCCAACGTCCTGACTTTC. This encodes CASSVLTGANVLTF.

The CDR3 spells CASSGSGTGYNEQFF. The CDR3 DNA reads as TGCGCCAGCAGCGGGAGCGGGACGGGTTACAATGAGCAGTTCTTC. The chain carries TRBV5-1 and TRBJ2-1, with 7 nucleotides matching TRBD2. In germline, CDR1 is SGHRS, CDR2 YFSETQ. J was trimmed by 4 bases and V by 4 bases; bases with no gene match: 8. The CDR3 runs 15 residues.

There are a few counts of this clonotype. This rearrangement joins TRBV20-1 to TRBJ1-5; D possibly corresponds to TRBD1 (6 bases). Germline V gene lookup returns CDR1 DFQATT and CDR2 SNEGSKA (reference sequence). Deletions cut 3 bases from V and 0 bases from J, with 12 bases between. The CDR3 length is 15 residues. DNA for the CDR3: TGCAGTGCTAGCCACGGGGGACATAGCAATCAGCCCCAGCATTTT. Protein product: CSASHGGHSNQPQHF.

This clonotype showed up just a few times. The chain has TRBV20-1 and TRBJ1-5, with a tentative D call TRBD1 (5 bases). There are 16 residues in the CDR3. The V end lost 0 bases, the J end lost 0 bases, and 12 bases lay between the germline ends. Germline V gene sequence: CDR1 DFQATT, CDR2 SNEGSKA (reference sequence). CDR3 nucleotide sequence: TGCAGTGCTAGAGATGGTGGGGCACCTAGCAATCAGCCCCAGCATTTT. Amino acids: CSARDGGAPSNQPQHF.

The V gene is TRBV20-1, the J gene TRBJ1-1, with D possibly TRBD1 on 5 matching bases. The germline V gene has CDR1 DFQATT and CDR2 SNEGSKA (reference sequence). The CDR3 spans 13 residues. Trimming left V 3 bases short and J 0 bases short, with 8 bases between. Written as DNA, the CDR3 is TGCAGTGCTAGGGGCAGGGTGAACACTGAAGCTTTCTTT. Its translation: CSARGRVNTEAFF.

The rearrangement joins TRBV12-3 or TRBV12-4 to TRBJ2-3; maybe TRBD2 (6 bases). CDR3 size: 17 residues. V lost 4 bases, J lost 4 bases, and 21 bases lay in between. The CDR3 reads CASSSTLGGAFADTQYF. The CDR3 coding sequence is TGTGCCAGCAGTTCTACCCTGGGGGGAGCGTTTGCAGATACGCAGTATTTT.